These 32 T cell receptor beta chains originate from one sample sequenced in a study of chemoradiotherapy in HPV16-positive cancers. Profiling relied on immunoSEQ multiplex PCR, and the TCRdb table lists in-frame clones only, not all of them. The data show tens of thousands of clones, roughly 87% seen once. The starting material was blood, obtained from a patient who underwent chemoradiotherapy. The receptors originated from a human donor with HPV-associated anogenital cancer.

V and J are TRBV7-2 and TRBJ1-2, with D perhaps matching TRBD1 (5 bases). The CDR3 has 17 amino acids. Trimming pared 1 base from V and 2 bases from J, leaving 17 bases between. From germline, CDR1 is SGHTA and CDR2 FQGNSA. The CDR3 protein is CASSLEGWPGMNYGYTF. The CDR3 bases are TGTGCCAGCAGCTTAGAAGGATGGCCAGGGATGAACTATGGCTACACCTTC.

This chain links TRBV7-2 with TRBJ1-4; 10 bases are shared with TRBD1. Germline V CDR1 and CDR2: SGHTA, FQGNSA. With V trimmed by 1 base and J by 14 bases, 10 bases remained unmatched. This CDR3 has 15 residues. The CDR3 bases are TGTGCCAGCAGCTTAGTGGCGACAGGGGGCCGGGCGCTGTTTTTT. Its translation: CASSLVATGGRALFF.

The V and J genes are TRBV4-1 and TRBJ2-5, with TRBD1 as a possible D gene (6 bases). The CDR3 totals 16 residues. V was cut by 4 bases and J by 1 base, with 16 bases left in between. The V gene's germline CDR1 is MGHRA and CDR2 YSYEKL. This CDR3 reads CASSPRDAGAQETQYF. The DNA for the CDR3 is TGCGCCAGCAGCCCCCGGGATGCAGGGGCCCAAGAGACCCAGTACTTC.

The chain has TRBV7-7 and TRBJ2-6; D uncertain. The germline V gene has CDR1 SSHAT and CDR2 FNYEAQ (reference sequence). The CDR3 loop spans 14 amino acids. Trimming stripped 5 bases from V and 2 bases from J, with 7 bases between. CDR3 protein: CASSPNPGANVLTF. The CDR3, as DNA: TGTGCCAGCAGCCCTAACCCTGGGGCCAACGTCCTGACTTTC.

The rearrangement links TRBV19 to TRBJ2-3, with 9 bases lining up with TRBD1. The CDR3 has 15 amino acids. Trimming at V came to 3 bases and at J to 1 base, leaving 2 bases not matched to a gene. Germline values: CDR1 LNHDA, CDR2 SQIVND (reference sequence). In DNA form, the CDR3 reads TGTGCCAGTAGTATTCGGACAGGGGGCACAGATACGCAGTATTTT. It codes for CASSIRTGGTDTQYF.

V usage is TRBV18 and J usage is TRBJ1-1, with 7 bases identical to TRBD1. The germline gives CDR1 KGHSH, CDR2 LQKENI. The V and J ends lost 3 bases and 5 bases, in that order; junction bases with no gene match: 3. CDR3 length: 13 amino acids. The CDR3 DNA sequence: TGTGCCAGCTCACCCGACAGGGCGACTGAAGCTTTCTTT. Protein sequence: CASSPDRATEAFF.

The chain is built from TRBV5-4 and TRBJ1-2; 11 bases map to TRBD1. V trimming: 4 bases; J trimming: 3 bases; junction bases outside the gene matches: 5. Germline loops: CDR1 SGHNT, CDR2 YYREEE (reference sequence). This CDR3 spans 15 amino acids. The CDR3 here is CASSGRTGGDYGYTF. The CDR3 nucleotides are TGTGCCAGCAGCGGCCGGACAGGGGGCGACTATGGCTACACCTTC.

V usage is TRBV11-1 and J usage is TRBJ2-2, with 12 bases that match TRBD2. CDR1 is SGHAT and CDR2 is FQDESV in the germline V gene (reference sequence). Unmatched junction bases numbered 5, after V lost 2 bases and J lost 1 base. The CDR3 consists of 18 residues. The CDR3 region has the DNA TGTGCCAGCAGCTTAAGAGAACTAGCGGGAGGGAACACCGGGGAGCTGTTTTTT. Residues: CASSLRELAGGNTGELFF.

The V and J genes are TRBV6-4 and TRBJ1-1, with 11 bases that match TRBD1. Germline trimming cut 5 bases from V and 7 bases from J; bases unmatched to any gene: 6. The CDR3 spans 14 residues. Germline V gene lookup returns CDR1 MRHNA and CDR2 SNTAGT. This CDR3 reads CASSLDRGHSEAFF. The CDR3 nucleotides read TGTGCCAGCAGTTTGGACAGGGGGCATAGTGAAGCTTTCTTT.

The genes are TRBV19 and TRBJ1-2, with a possible D match to TRBD1 (5 bases). There are 14 residues in the CDR3. V was shortened by 0 bases and J by 3 bases, with 8 bases between the two germline ends. Germline V gives CDR1 LNHDA, CDR2 SQIVND (reference sequence). This CDR3 reads CASSIDRGYYGYTF. The CDR3 nucleotides are TGTGCCAGTAGTATAGATCGGGGGTACTATGGCTACACCTTC.

This clone has a handful of counts. The chain has TRBV19 and TRBJ1-2; tentatively, D is TRBD1 (6 bases). Between the trimmed V and J ends, which lost 4 bases and 4 bases, there was a span of 16 bases. CDR3 length equals 15 residues. Germline V gene lookup returns CDR1 LNHDA and CDR2 SQIVND (reference sequence). CDR3 in DNA: TGTGCCAGTAGTAGGGCAGGGGAATTGAGCTATGGCTACACCTTC. Encoded protein: CASSRAGELSYGYTF.

The CDR3 nucleotides are TGCGCCAGCAGTGAGTCGTGGAACACTGAAGCTTTCTTT. Residues: CASSESWNTEAFF. This chain connects TRBV10-1 to TRBJ1-1; D remains ambiguous. The V and J ends lost 0 bases and 1 base respectively, with 3 bases between them. Germline lookup yields CDR1 WNHNN and CDR2 SYGVQD (reference sequence). The CDR3 consists of 13 residues.

This chain links TRBV6-5 with TRBJ2-1; perhaps TRBD2 as D (5 bases). The V gene lost 2 bases and the J gene lost 5 bases, with 10 bases spanning the gap. Germline CDR1 is MNHEY and CDR2 is SVGAGI. The CDR3 has 14 residues. CDR3 coding DNA: TGTGCCAGCAGTTACGTTCGGACTGACAATGAGCAGTTCTTC. Translating gives CASSYVRTDNEQFF.

The genes are TRBV11-2 and TRBJ1-2; D gene unclear. CDR1 SGHAT and CDR2 FQNNGV come from the germline V gene. There are 14 residues in the CDR3. V gave up 0 bases and J gave up 5 bases, with 10 bases separating them. As DNA, the CDR3 is TGTGCCAGCAGCTTAGAGGGCAAAAGTTATGGCTACACCTTC. Translated: CASSLEGKSYGYTF. The whole variable domain, filled in from reference TRBV11-2 and TRBJ1-2, reads EAGVAQSPRYKIIEKRQSVAFWCNPISGHATLYWYQQILGQGPKLLIQFQNNGVVDDSQLPKDRFSAERLKGVDSTLKIQPAKLEDSAVYLCASSLEGKSYGYTFGSGTRLTVV.

The J gene is TRBJ1-1, the V gene TRBV7-2; 7 bases match TRBD1. The CDR3 has 14 residues. Germline-derived CDR1 and CDR2 are SGHTA and FQGNSA. The V segment lost 0 bases and the J segment 6 bases; nucleotides outside the gene matches: 4. CDR3 DNA: TGTGCCAGCAGCTTAGCCCACAGGGGCCCTGAAGCTTTCTTT. Translated, it gives CASSLAHRGPEAFF.

This chain joins TRBV9 and TRBJ2-1; D gene ambiguous. Per the germline V gene, CDR1 is SGDLS and CDR2 is YYNGEE. The CDR3 sequence is 12 residues long. V was shortened by 3 bases and J by 4 bases, with 5 bases between the two germline ends. CDR3 protein: CASSDPYNEQFF. As DNA, the CDR3 is TGTGCCAGCAGCGACCCGTACAATGAGCAGTTCTTC.

DNA of the CDR3: TGTGCCAGCTCACTGTTTGAGCCGGGACAGGGGACTGAAGCTTTCTTT. This encodes CASSLFEPGQGTEAFF. The rearrangement uses TRBV18 and TRBJ1-1, with 10 positions matching TRBD1. V shed 4 bases and J 5 bases; nucleotides not matched to a gene: 10. The CDR3 runs 16 residues. Germline V CDR1 and CDR2: KGHSH, LQKENI.

This clone has just a few counts. This sequence joins TRBV5-1 and TRBJ2-5; D remains unclear. The CDR3 sequence is 15 residues long. V was trimmed by 0 bases and J by 1 base, leaving 10 bases between them. Germline-derived CDR1 and CDR2 are SGHRS and YFSETQ. CDR3: CASSLETTPQETQYF. CDR3 in DNA: TGCGCCAGCAGCTTGGAGACAACCCCCCAAGAGACCCAGTACTTC. The variable domain in full, completed from reference TRBV5-1 and TRBJ2-5, reads KAGVTQTPRYLIKTRGQQVTLSCSPISGHRSVSWYQQTPGQGLQFLFEYFSETQRNKGNFPGRFSGRQFSNSRSEMNVSTLELGDSALYLCASSLETTPQETQYFGPGTRLLVL.

The chain combines TRBV6-5 with TRBJ2-2; TRBD2 might be the D (6 bases). This CDR3 has 15 amino acids. Trimming stripped 0 bases from V and 7 bases from J, with 12 bases between. CDR1 is MNHEY, CDR2 SVGAGI, per germline. DNA for the CDR3: TGTGCCAGCAGTTACTCGTTCGCCGGGGGCGGGGAGCTGTTTTTT. Translating gives CASSYSFAGGGELFF.

The genes are TRBV30 and TRBJ2-3; D not resolved. Trimming removed 5 bases from V and 0 bases from J, with 12 bases in between. There are 14 residues in the CDR3. Germline CDR1 is GTSNPN and CDR2 is SVGIG (reference sequence). Here the CDR3 reads CAWGPLESTDTQYF. In nucleotides, the CDR3 is TGTGCCTGGGGTCCGCTAGAAAGCACAGATACGCAGTATTTT. Looking up the rest from reference TRBV30 and TRBJ2-3 gives the full variable domain: SQTIHQWPATLVQPVGSPLSLECTVEGTSNPNLYWYRQAAGRGLQLLFYSVGIGQISSEVPQNLSASRPQDRQFILSSKKLLLSDSGFYLCAWGPLESTDTQYFGPGTRLTVL.

In its sample, this clone was seen once. V is TRBV4-2 and J is TRBJ2-7; 8 bases fit TRBD2. The CDR3 extends over 18 amino acids. The V gene end was trimmed by 1 base and the J gene end by 0 bases; junction bases not matched to a gene: 11. The germline gives CDR1 LGHNA, CDR2 YNFKEQ. CDR3 amino acids: CASSQAEVMGTSSYEQYF. CDR3 nucleotides: TGTGCCAGCAGCCAAGCCGAGGTCATGGGGACTAGCTCCTACGAGCAGTACTTC.

The chain combines TRBV19 with TRBJ2-7, with 9 nucleotides matching TRBD1. The J segment lost 7 bases and the V segment lost 8 bases, leaving 9 bases of the junction unmatched. This CDR3 spans 13 amino acids. In germline, CDR1 is LNHDA, CDR2 SQIVND (reference sequence). DNA for the CDR3: TGTGCCAGTTCTTTGACAGGGGGATATGAGCAGTACTTC. This sequence encodes CASSLTGGYEQYF.

V is TRBV2 and J is TRBJ2-7; 10 nucleotides align to TRBD2. The CDR3 length is 19 residues. CDR1 SNHLY and CDR2 FYNNEI come from the germline V gene. V trimming: 0 bases; J trimming: 2 bases; junction bases outside the gene matches: 13. The CDR3 sequence is CASSEALPSGSRVPYEQYF. CDR3 sequence (DNA): TGTGCCAGCAGTGAAGCGCTGCCTAGCGGGAGTAGGGTGCCCTACGAGCAGTACTTC.

The chain links TRBV7-8 to TRBJ1-5, with 8 bases lining up with TRBD1. The CDR3 totals 16 residues. V dropped 10 bases and J dropped 5; count of bases not matched to a gene: 16. Germline V lookup: CDR1 SGHVS, CDR2 FQNEAQ. CDR3 sequence: CATNRAGQGAYQPQHF. The CDR3 DNA follows: TGTGCCACCAACCGAGCAGGGCAGGGGGCGTATCAGCCCCAGCATTTT.

The chain combines TRBV2 with TRBJ2-4; possible D gene TRBD1, 5 bases. The V gene lost 5 bases and the J gene lost 0 bases, with 8 bases spanning the gap. CDR3 length: 14 amino acids. Germline V lookup: CDR1 SNHLY, CDR2 FYNNEI. The DNA of the CDR3 is TGTGCCAGCAGTAGGGGCATAGCCAAAAACATTCAGTACTTC. Translating gives CASSRGIAKNIQYF.

V and J are TRBV11-3 and TRBJ1-3; D is perhaps TRBD1 (6 bases). Looked up from germline, CDR1 is SGHNT and CDR2 is YENEEA. Deletions cut 5 bases from V and 7 bases from J, with 18 bases between. This CDR3 comprises 15 residues. CDR3 amino acids: CASSLSGHLSNTIYF. CDR3 DNA: TGTGCCAGCAGCCTATCGGGACACTTGTCGAACACCATATATTTT.

This chain connects TRBV27 to TRBJ2-2; 7 bases agree with TRBD1. Germline V gene lookup returns CDR1 MNHEY and CDR2 SMNVEV (reference sequence). The junction had 7 bases not matched to a gene; V was cut back by 3 bases and J by 0 bases. There are 17 residues in the CDR3. This CDR3 reads CASSLGTGVTNTGELFF. The CDR3 region has the DNA TGTGCCAGCAGTTTGGGAACAGGGGTTACGAACACCGGGGAGCTGTTTTTT.

The genes are TRBV7-6 and TRBJ2-3, with 8 bases aligning to TRBD1. In germline, CDR1 is SGHVS, CDR2 FNYEAQ. The CDR3 contains 15 residues. Unmatched junction bases numbered 7, after V lost 5 bases and J lost 3 bases. This CDR3 is CASSDRGAWTDTQYF. The CDR3 DNA is TGTGCCAGCAGCGACAGGGGAGCTTGGACAGATACGCAGTATTTT.

The V and J genes are TRBV10-2 and TRBJ1-2; a weak D match, TRBD1 (6 bases). Deletions cut 0 bases from V and 6 bases from J, with 11 bases between. The length of the CDR3 is 14 residues. In germline, CDR1 is WSHSY, CDR2 SAAADI. This chain's CDR3 is CASSESGRGHGYTF. DNA of the CDR3: TGCGCCAGCAGTGAGTCGGGCAGGGGACATGGCTACACCTTC.

The genes are TRBV2 and TRBJ2-3; D might be TRBD2 (6 bases). CDR1 and CDR2 from the germline V gene are SNHLY and FYNNEI. This CDR3 region has 14 residues. Trimming removed 4 bases at V and 8 bases at J, with 16 bases between. The CDR3 spells CASSGLMGAGTQYF. CDR3 coding DNA: TGTGCCAGCAGTGGTCTGATGGGAGCGGGTACGCAGTATTTT.

This chain connects TRBV6-1 to TRBJ1-5; 8 bases fit TRBD1. V gave up 4 bases and J gave up 2 bases; unmatched junction bases: 13. Germline CDR1 and CDR2: MNHNS and SASEGT. This CDR3 spans 18 amino acids. CDR3 region: CASSAKMAGGVGNQPQHF. The CDR3 coding sequence is TGTGCCAGCAGTGCGAAAATGGCAGGGGGCGTCGGCAATCAGCCCCAGCATTTT.

A single count supports this clone. The genes are TRBV19 and TRBJ2-6; D possibly corresponds to TRBD2 (7 bases). The CDR3 sequence is 16 residues long. V was pared by 9 bases and J by 2 bases, with 17 bases between. CDR1 and CDR2 from the germline V gene are LNHDA and SQIVND (reference sequence). CDR3 residues: CASRSRGAAGANVLTF. Written as DNA, the CDR3 is TGTGCCAGCCGTTCCCGGGGGGCGGCTGGGGCCAACGTCCTGACTTTC.